The 24 T cell receptor beta chains in this list originate from one sample, sequenced in a study of CD8 T cells in Susac syndrome. The authors reverse transcribed 0.5 to 1 ug RNA with random hexamers. TCRdb fed the immunoSEQ multiplex PCR reads into MiXCR, producing one record per CDR3 protein. The top ten clones hold over 0.11% of a sample with 150,000 or so distinct CDR3 sequences, about 94% of them seen once. Material for sequencing was CD4+ T cells from PBMCs. The source is a human donor in good health.

This clonotype has just one count. J is TRBJ1-5 and V is TRBV6-6, with TRBD1 matching over 9 bases. The germline V gene has CDR1 MNHNY and CDR2 SVGAGI (reference sequence). V trimming: 4 bases; J trimming: 1 base; junction bases outside the gene matches: 2. CDR3 length: 15 residues. CDR3 DNA: TGTGCCAGCAGTTTTACAGGGGGCAGCAATCAGCCCCAGCATTTT. Amino acid sequence: CASSFTGGSNQPQHF.

This rearrangement joins TRBV4-2 to TRBJ2-3; possible D gene TRBD1, 6 bases. CDR3 length: 15 residues. V was pared by 5 bases and J by 3 bases, with 15 bases between. CDR1 and CDR2 from the germline V gene are LGHNA and YNFKEQ. The CDR3 region has the DNA TGTGCCAGCAGCAACCGGGACAAGGATACAGATACGCAGTATTTT. Its protein is CASSNRDKDTDTQYF.

Here the CDR3 DNA reads TGCGCCAGCAGCCAAACTATCCCGAGGGATACGCAGTATTTT. Translating gives CASSQTIPRDTQYF. This rearrangement joins TRBV5-1 to TRBJ2-3; D is unclear. Germline loops: CDR1 SGHRS, CDR2 YFSETQ. The CDR3 totals 14 residues. Trimming removed 4 bases at V and 6 bases at J, with 15 bases between.

The chain has TRBV29-1 and TRBJ1-1; D is possibly TRBD1 (5 bases). Germline-derived CDR1 and CDR2 are SQVTM and ANQGSEA. V shed 2 bases and J shed 4 bases, with 11 bases lying between them. The CDR3 contains 13 residues. As DNA, the CDR3 is TGCAGCGTTGAAAGACAGTCGTTCACTGAAGCTTTCTTT. Residues: CSVERQSFTEAFF.

V usage is TRBV5-3 and J usage is TRBJ2-4; TRBD2 matches at 15 bases. TRBV5-3 is given ORF status, its function remaining uncertain. With V trimmed by 4 bases and J by 9 bases, 14 bases remained unmatched. This CDR3 is 18 amino acids long. CDR3 nucleotide sequence: TGTGCCAGAAGCGCATCGCCGGGACTAGCGGGGGGCCGACGCATTCAGTACTTC. The encoded protein is CARSASPGLAGGRRIQYF.

V gene TRBV2 combines with J gene TRBJ2-7; no firm D call. V lost 7 bases to trimming and J lost 2 bases, with 9 bases between them. The CDR3 has 12 amino acids. CDR1 and CDR2 (germline): SNHLY, FYNNEI. The CDR3 DNA reads TGTGCCAGCACGGGCAGTCCCTACGAGCAGTACTTC. It is translated as CASTGSPYEQYF. Combining the CDR3 with reference TRBV2 and TRBJ2-7 gives the whole variable domain EPEVTQTPSHQVTQMGQEVILRCVPISNHLYFYWYRQILGQKVEFLVSFYNNEISEKSEIFDDQFSVERPDGSNFTLKIRSTKLEDSAMYFCASTGSPYEQYFGPGTRLTVT.

This chain joins TRBV7-6 and TRBJ2-1; TRBD2 agrees at 7 bases. V trimming: 5 bases; J trimming: 6 bases; junction bases outside the gene matches: 13. This CDR3 spans 16 amino acids. The germline V gene has CDR1 SGHVS and CDR2 FNYEAQ. The CDR3 here is CASSTPGTILGNEQFF. CDR3 coding DNA: TGTGCCAGCAGCACCCCGGGGACTATCCTAGGCAATGAGCAGTTCTTC.

CDR3 amino acids: CSAAGQSTYEQYF. CDR3 DNA sequence: TGCAGTGCTGCGGGACAATCAACCTACGAGCAGTACTTC. V is TRBV20-1 and J is TRBJ2-7; D assignment may be TRBD1 or TRBD2 (6 bases each). The CDR3 covers 13 residues. The ends were cut back, 5 bases at V and 2 bases at J, with 13 bases in the middle. The V gene's germline CDR1 is DFQATT and CDR2 SNEGSKA (reference sequence).

The rearrangement joins TRBV2 to TRBJ2-5, with D perhaps given as TRBD1 or TRBD2 (5 bases each). Trimming cost V 5 bases and J 4 bases, with 17 bases left between them. The length of the CDR3 is 15 residues. The V gene's germline CDR1 is SNHLY and CDR2 FYNNEI. The CDR3 bases are TGTGCCAGCAGTCCGCCGACAGAGGGTGGAGAGACCCAGTACTTC. Protein product: CASSPPTEGGETQYF.

V gene TRBV2 combines with J gene TRBJ2-2; D is unclear. The CDR3 runs 14 residues. Looked up from germline, CDR1 is SNHLY and CDR2 is FYNNEI. With 3 bases removed from V and 5 bases from J, the gap between germline ends came to 10 bases. The CDR3 protein is CASSDIGVTGELFF. The CDR3 bases are TGTGCCAGCAGTGATATTGGTGTAACCGGGGAGCTGTTTTTT.

V and J are TRBV27 and TRBJ1-3; D not certain. The CDR3 runs to 14 residues. The V gene lost 5 bases and the J gene lost 4 bases, with 12 bases spanning the gap. The germline V gene has CDR1 MNHEY and CDR2 SMNVEV (reference sequence). CDR3 DNA sequence: TGTGCCAGCAGTCCCCAGGCAGTCGGAAACACCATATATTTT. This codes for CASSPQAVGNTIYF.

V gene TRBV12-3 or TRBV12-4 combines with J gene TRBJ2-1; maybe TRBD2 (5 bases). The CDR3 contains 12 residues. Trimming shortened V by 6 bases and J by 7 bases, and 10 bases separated the two germline ends. The CDR3 reads CASSLRRNEQFF. The CDR3 region has the DNA TGTGCCAGCAGCCTTAGGAGGAATGAGCAGTTCTTC.

This clonotype was seen only once. This chain connects TRBV7-3 to TRBJ1-2, with a possible D match to TRBD1 (5 bases). CDR1 and CDR2 (germline): SGHTA, FQGTGA. The CDR3 contains 14 residues. Trimming took off 6 bases at V and 0 bases at J, with 11 bases between the two ends. Written as DNA, the CDR3 is TGTGCCAGCAGTCCCGGGGGGACTAACTATGGCTACACCTTC. Protein: CASSPGGTNYGYTF.

This clonotype appeared once. The J gene is TRBJ1-2, the V gene TRBV20-1, with TRBD1 matching 7 bases. Germline trimming cut 1 base from V and 4 bases from J; bases unmatched to any gene: 0. This CDR3 contains 12 residues. Germline V gene sequence: CDR1 DFQATT, CDR2 SNEGSKA (reference sequence). This chain's CDR3 is CSARAGGYGYTF. The DNA for the CDR3 is TGCAGTGCTAGAGCAGGGGGCTATGGCTACACCTTC.

The V call is TRBV6-1, the J call TRBJ2-5; 8 nucleotides line up with TRBD2. Looked up from germline, CDR1 is MNHNS and CDR2 is SASEGT. The CDR3 loop spans 17 amino acids. Unmatched junction bases numbered 10, after V lost 3 bases and J lost 1 base. The CDR3, as DNA: TGTGCCAGCAGTGAGTGGCGGGGGGCCCGGCGCCAAGAGACCCAGTACTTC. Translation gives CASSEWRGARRQETQYF.

J is TRBJ1-3 and V is TRBV2; 7 bases are a match to TRBD1. The germline CDR1 and CDR2 sequences are SNHLY and FYNNEI. The junction had 7 bases not matched to a gene; V was cut back by 4 bases and J by 4 bases. The CDR3 has 15 amino acids. Here the CDR3 DNA reads TGTGCCAGCAGTGTGGTTACAGGGGTGGGAAACACCATATATTTT. It translates to CASSVVTGVGNTIYF.

This chain links TRBV7-9 with TRBJ2-1, with D perhaps TRBD1 (6 bases). CDR1 and CDR2 from the germline V gene are SEHNR and FQNEAQ (reference sequence). This CDR3 is built from 13 residues. The V end was cut by 1 base, the J end by 7 bases, with 8 bases between. This chain's CDR3 is CASSLGTDNEQFF. The CDR3 DNA reads TGTGCCAGCAGCTTAGGGACAGATAATGAGCAGTTCTTC.

The rearrangement links TRBV5-1 to TRBJ2-5, with 9 bases matching TRBD1. Trimming at V came to 4 bases and at J to 5 bases, leaving 6 bases not matched to a gene. The length of the CDR3 is 14 residues. Germline V CDR1 and CDR2: SGHRS, YFSETQ. Here the CDR3 reads CASSAGQGMETQYF. The CDR3 DNA is TGCGCCAGCAGCGCCGGACAGGGGATGGAGACCCAGTACTTC.

The count of this clonotype is one. The chain is built from TRBV4-1 and TRBJ2-4, with TRBD1 matching over 7 bases. Germline CDR1 reads MGHRA; CDR2 reads YSYEKL. The CDR3 length is 15 residues. Germline trimming cut 1 base from V and 10 bases from J; bases unmatched to any gene: 10. CDR3 coding DNA: TGCGCCAGCAGCCAAGGAGGGGGCTACCAGGGGATTCAGTACTTC. Protein product: CASSQGGGYQGIQYF.

The chain uses TRBV3-1 and TRBJ1-1, with TRBD1 as a possible D gene (5 bases). There are 15 residues in the CDR3. The V gene lost 4 bases and the J gene lost 4 bases, with 16 bases spanning the gap. CDR1 LGHDT and CDR2 YNNKEL come from the germline V gene (reference sequence). CDR3 sequence: CASSRLPGTSTEAFF. CDR3 nucleotide sequence: TGTGCCAGCAGCCGACTGCCCGGGACGAGCACTGAAGCTTTCTTT. The full variable domain, completed using reference TRBV3-1 and TRBJ1-1, is DTAVSQTPKYLVTQMGNDKSIKCEQNLGHDTMYWYKQDSKKFLKIMFSYNNKELIINETVPNRFSPKSPDKAHLNLHINSLELGDSAVYFCASSRLPGTSTEAFFGQGTRLTVV.

The chain has TRBV6-6 and TRBJ1-2, with unresolved D. The CDR3 is made up of 12 amino acids. The germline V and J ends were trimmed by 2 bases and 8 bases, with 9 bases remaining between them. The germline gives CDR1 MNHNY, CDR2 SVGAGI (reference sequence). The CDR3 loop reads CASSYGGRGYTF. For the CDR3, the DNA is TGTGCCAGCAGTTACGGAGGGAGAGGCTACACCTTC.

This rearrangement joins TRBV27 to TRBJ1-1, with unresolved D. The CDR3 totals 15 residues. From germline, CDR1 is MNHEY and CDR2 SMNVEV (reference sequence). The V end was cut by 0 bases, the J end by 6 bases, with 14 bases between. DNA of the CDR3: TGTGCCAGCAGTTTATCCCCCGGGGTAACAGCTGAAGCTTTCTTT. Protein: CASSLSPGVTAEAFF.

The rearrangement links TRBV27 to TRBJ2-3; 8 nucleotides agree with TRBD2. V was pared by 3 bases and J by 6 bases, with 5 bases of the junction left unmatched. CDR3 length equals 14 residues. Germline V gene data show CDR1 as MNHEY and CDR2 as SMNVEV (reference sequence). The CDR3 loop is CASSFSGAMDTQYF. The DNA for the CDR3 is TGTGCCAGCAGTTTTAGCGGGGCAATGGATACGCAGTATTTT.

This sequence joins TRBV2 and TRBJ2-7; D may be TRBD2 (5 bases). The germline CDR1 and CDR2 sequences are SNHLY and FYNNEI. Trimming took off 4 bases at V and 6 bases at J, with 13 bases between the two ends. The CDR3 is 13 amino acids. In DNA, the CDR3 is TGTGCCAGCAGTGTACGCGTAGAGGGCGAGCAGTACTTC. Translating gives CASSVRVEGEQYF.